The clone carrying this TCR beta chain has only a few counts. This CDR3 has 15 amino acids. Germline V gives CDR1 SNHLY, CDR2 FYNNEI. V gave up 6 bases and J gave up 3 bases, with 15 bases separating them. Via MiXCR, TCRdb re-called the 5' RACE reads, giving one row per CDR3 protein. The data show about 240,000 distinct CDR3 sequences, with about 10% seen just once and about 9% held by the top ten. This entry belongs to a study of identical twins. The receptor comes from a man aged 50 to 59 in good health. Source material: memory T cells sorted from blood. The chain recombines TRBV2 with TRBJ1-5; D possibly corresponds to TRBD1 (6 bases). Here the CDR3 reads CASRTVQGNNQPQHF. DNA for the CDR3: TGTGCCAGCAGAACGGTACAGGGAAACAATCAGCCCCAGCATTTT.